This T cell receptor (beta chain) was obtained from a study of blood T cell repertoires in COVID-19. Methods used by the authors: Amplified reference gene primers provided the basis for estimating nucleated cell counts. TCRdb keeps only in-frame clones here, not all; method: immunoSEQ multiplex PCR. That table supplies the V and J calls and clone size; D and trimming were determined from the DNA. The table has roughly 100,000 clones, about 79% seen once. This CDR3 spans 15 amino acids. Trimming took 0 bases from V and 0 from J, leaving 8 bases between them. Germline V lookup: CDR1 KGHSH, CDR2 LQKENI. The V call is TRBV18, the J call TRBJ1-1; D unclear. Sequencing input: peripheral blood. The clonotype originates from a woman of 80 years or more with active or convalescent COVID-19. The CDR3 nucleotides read TGTGCCAGCTCACCACCCGCAGGAATGAACACTGAAGCTTTCTTT. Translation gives CASSPPAGMNTEAFF.